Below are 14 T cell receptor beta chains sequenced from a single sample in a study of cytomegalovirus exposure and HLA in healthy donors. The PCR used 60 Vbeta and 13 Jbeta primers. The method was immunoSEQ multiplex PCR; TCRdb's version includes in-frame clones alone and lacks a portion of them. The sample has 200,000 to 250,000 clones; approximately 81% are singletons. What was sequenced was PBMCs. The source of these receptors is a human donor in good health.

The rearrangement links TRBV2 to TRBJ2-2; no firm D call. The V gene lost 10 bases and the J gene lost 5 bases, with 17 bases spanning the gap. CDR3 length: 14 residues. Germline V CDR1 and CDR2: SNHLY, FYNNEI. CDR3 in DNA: TGTGCCAACGCGGAACAAAGTAGGACCGGGGAGCTGTTTTTT. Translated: CANAEQSRTGELFF.

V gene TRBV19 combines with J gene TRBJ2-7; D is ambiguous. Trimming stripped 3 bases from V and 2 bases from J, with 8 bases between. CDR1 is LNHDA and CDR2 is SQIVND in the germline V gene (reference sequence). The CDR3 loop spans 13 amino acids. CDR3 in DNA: TGTGCCAGTAGTATCACGGTAACCTACGAGCAGTACTTC. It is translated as CASSITVTYEQYF.

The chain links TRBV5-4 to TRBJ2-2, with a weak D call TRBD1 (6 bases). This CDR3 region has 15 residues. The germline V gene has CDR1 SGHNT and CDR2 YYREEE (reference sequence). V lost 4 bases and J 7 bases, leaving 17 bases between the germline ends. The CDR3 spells CASSKVQGFGGELFF. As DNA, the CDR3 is TGTGCCAGCAGCAAGGTTCAGGGGTTTGGCGGGGAGCTGTTTTTT. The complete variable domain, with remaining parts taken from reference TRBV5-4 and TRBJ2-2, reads ETGVTQSPTHLIKTRGQQVTLRCSSQSGHNTVSWYQQALGQGPQFIFQYYREEENGRGNFPPRFSGLQFPNYSSELNVNALELDDSALYLCASSKVQGFGGELFFGEGSRLTVL.

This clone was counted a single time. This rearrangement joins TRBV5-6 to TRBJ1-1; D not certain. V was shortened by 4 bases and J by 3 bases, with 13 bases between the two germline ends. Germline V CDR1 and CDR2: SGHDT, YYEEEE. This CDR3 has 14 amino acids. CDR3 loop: CASSLRGGDTEAFF. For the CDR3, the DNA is TGTGCCAGCAGCCTCCGCGGCGGGGACACTGAAGCTTTCTTT. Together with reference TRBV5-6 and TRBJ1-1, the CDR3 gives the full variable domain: DAGVTQSPTHLIKTRGQQVTLRCSPKSGHDTVSWYQQALGQGPQFIFQYYEEEERQRGNFPDRFSGHQFPNYSSELNVNALLLGDSALYLCASSLRGGDTEAFFGQGTRLTVV.

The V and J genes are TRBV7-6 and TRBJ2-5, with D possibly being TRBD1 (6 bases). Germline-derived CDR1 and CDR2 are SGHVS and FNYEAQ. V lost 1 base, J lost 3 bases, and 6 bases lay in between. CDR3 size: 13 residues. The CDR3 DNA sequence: TGTGCCAGCAGCTTAGGACAGGAAGAGACCCAGTACTTC. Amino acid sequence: CASSLGQEETQYF.

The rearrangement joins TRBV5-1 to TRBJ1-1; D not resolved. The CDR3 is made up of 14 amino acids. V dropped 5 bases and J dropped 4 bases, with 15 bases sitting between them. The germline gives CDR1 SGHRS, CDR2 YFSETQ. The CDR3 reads CASSLGYGSTEAFF. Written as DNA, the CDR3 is TGCGCCAGCAGTCTCGGGTATGGGAGCACTGAAGCTTTCTTT.

The CDR3 bases are TGTGCCAGCAGCATCACCCGGGACAGGGAAGCTAACTATGGCTACACCTTC. Its protein is CASSITRDREANYGYTF. The chain is built from TRBV5-5 and TRBJ1-2; 9 nucleotides match TRBD1. J lost 0 bases, V lost 4 bases, and 10 bases had no gene match. This CDR3 has 17 amino acids. Germline V gene data show CDR1 as SGHKS and CDR2 as YYEKEE (reference sequence). The entire variable domain, with the rest obtained from reference TRBV5-5 and TRBJ1-2, is as follows: DAGVTQSPTHLIKTRGQQVTLRCSPISGHKSVSWYQQVLGQGPQFIFQYYEKEERGRGNFPDRFSARQFPNYSSELNVNALLLGDSALYLCASSITRDREANYGYTFGSGTRLTVV.

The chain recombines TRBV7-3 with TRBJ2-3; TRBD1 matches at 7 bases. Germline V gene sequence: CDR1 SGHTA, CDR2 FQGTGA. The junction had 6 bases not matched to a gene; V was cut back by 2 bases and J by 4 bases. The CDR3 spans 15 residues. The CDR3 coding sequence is TGTGCCAGCAGCTTAGAGGGGGCCAGCGCAGATACGCAGTATTTT. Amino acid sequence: CASSLEGASADTQYF.

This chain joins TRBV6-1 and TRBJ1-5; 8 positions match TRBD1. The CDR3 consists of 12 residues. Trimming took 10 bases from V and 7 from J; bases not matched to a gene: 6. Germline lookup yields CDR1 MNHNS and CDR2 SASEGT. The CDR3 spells CATRTGRQPQHF. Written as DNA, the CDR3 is TGTGCCACCAGGACAGGGCGCCAGCCCCAGCATTTT.

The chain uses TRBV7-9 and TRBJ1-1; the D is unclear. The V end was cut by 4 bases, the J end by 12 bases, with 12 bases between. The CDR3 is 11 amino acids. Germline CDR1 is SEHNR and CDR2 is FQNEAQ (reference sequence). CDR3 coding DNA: TGTGCCAGCAGCTCTAGTGGCACGCCTTTCTTT. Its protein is CASSSSGTPFF.

The CDR3 DNA reads as TGCGCCAGCAGCCGACCCGAACCGGGACAGGGGGCCTACGAGCAGTACTTC. Translation gives CASSRPEPGQGAYEQYF. This rearrangement joins TRBV10-1 to TRBJ2-7, with 11 positions matching TRBD1. Germline CDR1 reads WNHNN; CDR2 reads SYGVQD (reference sequence). V lost 6 bases, J lost 2 bases, and 12 bases stayed unmatched. This CDR3 is built from 17 residues.

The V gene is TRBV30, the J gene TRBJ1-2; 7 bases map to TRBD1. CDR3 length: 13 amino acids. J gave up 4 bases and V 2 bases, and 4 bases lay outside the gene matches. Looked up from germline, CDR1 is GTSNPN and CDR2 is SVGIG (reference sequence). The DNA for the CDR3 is TGTGCCTGGAGTAAGGGGACAGCCTATGGCTACACCTTC. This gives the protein CAWSKGTAYGYTF. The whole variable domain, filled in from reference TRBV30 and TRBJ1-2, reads SQTIHQWPATLVQPVGSPLSLECTVEGTSNPNLYWYRQAAGRGLQLLFYSVGIGQISSEVPQNLSASRPQDRQFILSSKKLLLSDSGFYLCAWSKGTAYGYTFGSGTRLTVV.

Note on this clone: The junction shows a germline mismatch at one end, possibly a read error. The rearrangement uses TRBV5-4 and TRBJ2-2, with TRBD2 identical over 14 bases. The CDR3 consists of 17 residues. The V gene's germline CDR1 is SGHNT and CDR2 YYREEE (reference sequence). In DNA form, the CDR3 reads TGTGCCGGCAGCTTGACTAGCGGGAGGGTTAGCACCGGGGAGCTGTTTTTT. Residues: CAGSLTSGRVSTGELFF.

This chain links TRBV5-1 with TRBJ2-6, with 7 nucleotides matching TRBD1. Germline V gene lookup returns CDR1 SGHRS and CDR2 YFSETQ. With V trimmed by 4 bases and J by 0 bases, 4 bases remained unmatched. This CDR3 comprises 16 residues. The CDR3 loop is CASSQGQSSGANVLTF. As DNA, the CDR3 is TGCGCCAGCAGCCAGGGACAGAGCTCTGGGGCCAACGTCCTGACTTTC.